These 12 T cell receptor beta chains originate from one sample sequenced in a study of cytomegalovirus exposure and HLA in healthy donors. Primers for the PCR totalled 60 Vbeta and 13 Jbeta. Clones were sequenced by immunoSEQ multiplex PCR, and TCRdb holds only the in-frame ones, with some missing. Of 170,000 or so clones in the sample, roughly 82% are singletons; the top ten hold about 6.8%. What was sequenced was PBMCs. These receptor sequences come from a man aged 45-65 years in good health and CMV-seropositive.

The J gene is TRBJ2-1, the V gene TRBV6-6, with TRBD1 as a possible D gene (5 bases). This CDR3 spans 15 amino acids. V was pared by 4 bases and J by 0 bases, with 10 bases between. The germline V gene has CDR1 MNHNY and CDR2 SVGAGI (reference sequence). The CDR3, as DNA: TGTGCCAGCAGTTCGACAGAGAGCTCCTACAATGAGCAGTTCTTC. This encodes CASSSTESSYNEQFF.

This clone has just a few counts. Different DNA sequences within this sample yield the same CDR3. V usage is TRBV14 and J usage is TRBJ1-1, with a possible D match to TRBD1 (5 bases). The CDR3 consists of 14 residues. Looked up from germline, CDR1 is SGHDN and CDR2 is FVKESK. V lost 1 base, J lost 0 bases, and 6 bases lay in between. The CDR3 DNA sequence: TGTGCCAGCAGCCAAGCAGGGATGAACACTGAAGCTTTCTTT. Amino acids: CASSQAGMNTEAFF. The variable domain in full, completed from reference TRBV14 and TRBJ1-1, reads EAGVTQFPSHSVIEKGQTVTLRCDPISGHDNLYWYRRVMGKEIKFLLHFVKESKQDESGMPNNRFLAERTGGTYSTLKVQPAELEDSGVYFCASSQAGMNTEAFFGQGTRLTVV.

This chain joins TRBV7-2 and TRBJ1-2, with 8 bases identical to TRBD1. The CDR3 length is 13 residues. The J segment lost 7 bases and the V segment lost 5 bases, leaving 6 bases of the junction unmatched. The germline gives CDR1 SGHTA, CDR2 FQGNSA. This chain's CDR3 is CASSPGQGLGYTF. CDR3 coding DNA: TGTGCCAGCAGCCCCGGACAGGGACTTGGCTACACCTTC.

This chain connects TRBV7-3 to TRBJ2-3, with TRBD2 identical over 11 bases. J gave up 2 bases and V 6 bases, and 4 bases lay outside the gene matches. Germline V gene data show CDR1 as SGHTA and CDR2 as FQGTGA. CDR3 length: 15 residues. CDR3 coding DNA: TGTGCCAGCAGTGTAGCGGGGGGGGTCACAGATACGCAGTATTTT. Amino acid sequence: CASSVAGGVTDTQYF.

The CDR3 coding sequence is TGTGCCAGCAGCCAAACTAGCGGGCACTCGACCAGGGGTGAGCAGTTCTTC. Amino acids: CASSQTSGHSTRGEQFF. The chain couples TRBV7-3 to TRBJ2-1; TRBD2 matches 9 bases. Germline V lookup: CDR1 SGHTA, CDR2 FQGTGA. The junction had 17 bases not matched to a gene; V was cut back by 5 bases and J by 9 bases. The CDR3 has 17 amino acids.

The CDR3: CASQGQQRGYTDTQYF. As DNA, the CDR3 is TGTGCCAGCCAGGGCCAGCAGCGGGGGTACACAGATACGCAGTATTTT. The chain carries TRBV7-8 and TRBJ2-3; 8 positions agree with TRBD2. The V gene end was trimmed by 8 bases and the J gene end by 2 bases; junction bases not matched to a gene: 12. The germline gives CDR1 SGHVS, CDR2 FQNEAQ. There are 16 residues in the CDR3.

V and J are TRBV30 and TRBJ1-5; 9 nucleotides agree with TRBD1. CDR3 length: 12 residues. Germline CDR1 GTSNPN, CDR2 SVGIG (reference sequence). After removal of 5 bases from V and 11 bases from J, the junction contained 7 bases not matched to a gene. DNA for the CDR3: TGTGCCTGGGCGACAGGGGGAGGGTCCCAGCATTTT. It is translated as CAWATGGGSQHF.

J is TRBJ1-2 and V is TRBV27; the D gene is possibly TRBD1 (5 bases). V was clipped by 2 bases and J by 1 base, with 5 bases between them. Germline CDR1 MNHEY, CDR2 SMNVEV (reference sequence). The CDR3 spans 13 residues. CDR3 DNA sequence: TGTGCCAGCAGTTTAAGGGGTAACTATGGCTACACCTTC. This sequence encodes CASSLRGNYGYTF.

The chain recombines TRBV6-6 with TRBJ1-2, with 9 bases lining up with TRBD1. V shed 6 bases and J 0 bases; nucleotides not matched to a gene: 8. This CDR3 spans 16 amino acids. Germline loops: CDR1 MNHNY, CDR2 SVGAGI (reference sequence). CDR3 DNA: TGTGCCAGCAGCTACGGACAGGGGAAGTCTAACTATGGCTACACCTTC. It yields the protein CASSYGQGKSNYGYTF.

The rearrangement joins TRBV7-8 to TRBJ2-7; 10 nucleotides match TRBD1. V dropped 4 bases and J dropped 6; count of bases not matched to a gene: 9. Germline V gene lookup returns CDR1 SGHVS and CDR2 FQNEAQ. The CDR3 contains 15 residues. CDR3 amino acids: CASSSPTGGGGEQYF. The CDR3 DNA sequence: TGTGCCAGCAGCTCCCCGACAGGGGGCGGGGGCGAGCAGTACTTC.

This chain's CDR3 is CAISESTRHNSGGYTF. The DNA for the CDR3 is TGTGCCATCAGTGAGTCGACCCGACATAATTCTGGTGGCTACACCTTC. This rearrangement joins TRBV10-3 to TRBJ1-2; D gene uncertain. Germline CDR1 and CDR2: ENHRY and SYGVKD. V dropped 0 bases and J dropped 7 bases, with 18 bases sitting between them. The CDR3 runs 16 residues.

The V call is TRBV5-4, the J call TRBJ1-4; 10 nucleotides align to TRBD1. From germline, CDR1 is SGHNT and CDR2 YYREEE (reference sequence). The CDR3 has 15 residues. V trimming: 4 bases; J trimming: 2 bases; junction bases outside the gene matches: 2. The CDR3 nucleotides are TGTGCCAGCAGCCGACAGGGGGCGACTAATGAAAAACTGTTTTTT. Translating gives CASSRQGATNEKLFF.